One sample yielded the 7 T cell receptor beta chains listed below, sequenced in a study of Ad26.COV2.S vaccination and SARS-CoV-2 variants. As to treatment: 15 to 20 received Ad26.COV2.S at low or high dose, single or two shots; 5 received placebo; per-sample allocation not given. The samples were gathered on day 63 after the first injection of vaccine or placebo. The data were produced by immunoSEQ multiplex PCR, yet TCRdb's version contains in-frame clones alone and is incomplete. The sample consists of 450,000 to 550,000 clones, 80% to 90% of them appearing once. Here the sequenced sample was peripheral blood, taken in a trial of Ad26.COV2.S vaccine versus placebo. These TCRs come from a person aged 18-60 years who received the Ad26.COV2.S COVID-19 vaccine or a placebo.

This clone appeared once. The V and J genes are TRBV30 and TRBJ1-1, with D possibly TRBD1 on 5 matching bases. This CDR3 has 15 residues. Trimming took 3 bases from V and 1 from J, leaving 15 bases between them. Germline-derived CDR1 and CDR2 are GTSNPN and SVGIG (reference sequence). CDR3: CAWRGAWGGNTEAFF. CDR3 nucleotide sequence: TGTGCCTGGAGGGGAGCCTGGGGGGGGAACACTGAAGCTTTCTTT. Full variable domain (missing parts from reference TRBV30 and TRBJ1-1): SQTIHQWPATLVQPVGSPLSLECTVEGTSNPNLYWYRQAAGRGLQLLFYSVGIGQISSEVPQNLSASRPQDRQFILSSKKLLLSDSGFYLCAWRGAWGGNTEAFFGQGTRLTVV.

CDR3 sequence (DNA): TGTGCCAGCTCACTCGACGGGTTGACCGAGCAGTACTTC. It codes for CASSLDGLTEQYF. The chain combines TRBV18 with TRBJ2-7; D gene ambiguous. In germline, CDR1 is KGHSH, CDR2 LQKENI. Between the trimmed V and J ends, which lost 4 bases and 6 bases, there was a span of 13 bases. CDR3 size: 13 residues.

The CDR3 loop reads CASSRPTPNTEAFF. The CDR3 region has the DNA TGTGCCAGCAGCCGCCCAACCCCGAACACTGAAGCTTTCTTT. V gene TRBV14 combines with J gene TRBJ1-1; D uncertain. V shed 4 bases and J shed 1 base, with 10 bases lying between them. CDR1 is SGHDN, CDR2 FVKESK, per germline. The CDR3 runs 14 residues.

The V gene is TRBV28, the J gene TRBJ2-2; D perhaps matches TRBD1 (5 bases). CDR1 is MDHEN and CDR2 is SYDVKM in the germline V gene. Trimming left V 2 bases short and J 10 bases short, with 14 bases between. This CDR3 has 14 residues. The CDR3 DNA follows: TGTGCCAGCAGTTTACCCCCTGTAGGGGAGGAGCTGTTTTTT. Protein sequence: CASSLPPVGEELFF.

The chain employs TRBV7-6 and TRBJ1-4, with D perhaps matching TRBD1 (5 bases). The germline V gene has CDR1 SGHVS and CDR2 FNYEAQ. V lost 4 bases to trimming and J lost 7 bases, with 13 bases between them. There are 14 residues in the CDR3. The CDR3 DNA reads TGTGCCAGCAGCTCGCAGGGTAATTTTGAAAAACTGTTTTTT. Protein product: CASSSQGNFEKLFF.

The rearrangement joins TRBV15 to TRBJ1-4; TRBD1 matches at 12 bases. Germline trimming cut 0 bases from V and 7 bases from J; bases unmatched to any gene: 12. This CDR3 comprises 19 residues. Per germline, CDR1 LNHNV and CDR2 YYDKDF (reference sequence). This chain's CDR3 is CATSRDRDRGRIMGEKLFF. The CDR3 DNA sequence: TGTGCCACCAGCAGAGACCGGGACAGGGGGCGAATTATGGGTGAAAAACTGTTTTTT.

This CDR3 is CASSTGLEEKLFF. The CDR3 coding sequence is TGTGCCAGCAGTACGGGCCTTGAGGAAAAACTGTTTTTT. The rearrangement links TRBV6-2 or TRBV6-3 to TRBJ1-4; D not resolved. CDR1 is MNHEY and CDR2 is SVGEGT in the germline V gene. This CDR3 is 13 amino acids long. V was trimmed by 5 bases and J by 8 bases, leaving 12 bases between them.